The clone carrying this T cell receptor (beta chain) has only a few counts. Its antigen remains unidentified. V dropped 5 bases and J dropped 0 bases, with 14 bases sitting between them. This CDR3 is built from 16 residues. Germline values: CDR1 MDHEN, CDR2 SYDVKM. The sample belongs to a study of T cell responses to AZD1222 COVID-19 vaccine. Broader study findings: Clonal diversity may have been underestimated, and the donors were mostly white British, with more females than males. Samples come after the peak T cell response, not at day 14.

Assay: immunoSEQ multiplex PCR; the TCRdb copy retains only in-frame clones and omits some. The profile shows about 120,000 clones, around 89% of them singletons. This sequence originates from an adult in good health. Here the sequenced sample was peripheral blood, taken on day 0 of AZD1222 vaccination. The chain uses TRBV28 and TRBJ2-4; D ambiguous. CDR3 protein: CASSEPGHSAKNIQYF. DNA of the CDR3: TGTGCCAGCAGTGAACCAGGTCACTCAGCCAAAAACATTCAGTACTTC. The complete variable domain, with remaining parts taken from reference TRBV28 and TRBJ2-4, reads DVKVTQSSRYLVKRTGEKVFLECVQDMDHENMFWYRQDPGLGLRLIYFSYDVKMKEKGDIPEGYSVSREKKERFSLILESASTNQTSMYLCASSEPGHSAKNIQYFGAGTRLSVL.